Below, 18 T cell receptor beta chains from the same sample are listed, as sequenced in a study of PD-L1 blockade in urothelial cancer. Some clones are missing from TCRdb's copy, which holds only in-frame ones; the method was immunoSEQ multiplex PCR. Of some 27,000 clones in the sample, 80% were seen once. Source: PBMCs, taken around atezolizumab (anti-PD-L1) treatment. These receptor sequences come from a man in his fifties or sixties with urothelial cancer.

This rearrangement joins TRBV19 to TRBJ1-3; 7 bases fit TRBD1. Germline values: CDR1 LNHDA, CDR2 SQIVND (reference sequence). J lost 4 bases, V lost 4 bases, and 7 bases had no gene match. The CDR3 extends over 15 amino acids. The CDR3 loop is CASSNDRASGNTIYF. The CDR3 DNA is TGTGCCAGTAGTAACGACAGGGCTTCGGGAAACACCATATATTTT.

This clone was recorded a few times. The chain is built from TRBV5-6 and TRBJ1-5; 8 nucleotides agree with TRBD1. V was clipped by 4 bases and J by 3 bases; unmatched bases: 6. This CDR3 comprises 15 residues. Per the germline V gene, CDR1 is SGHDT and CDR2 is YYEEEE. The CDR3 is CASSSGTGDNQPQHF. The CDR3 nucleotides are TGTGCCAGCAGCAGCGGGACAGGTGACAATCAGCCCCAGCATTTT. The full variable domain, its missing parts supplied by reference TRBV5-6 and TRBJ1-5, is DAGVTQSPTHLIKTRGQQVTLRCSPKSGHDTVSWYQQALGQGPQFIFQYYEEEERQRGNFPDRFSGHQFPNYSSELNVNALLLGDSALYLCASSSGTGDNQPQHFGDGTRLSIL.

This chain connects TRBV7-2 to TRBJ2-7; possible D gene TRBD2, 6 bases. Trimming stripped 4 bases from V and 3 bases from J, with 13 bases between. CDR1 is SGHTA and CDR2 is FQGNSA in the germline V gene. The CDR3 runs to 14 residues. The CDR3 is CASSSLGRFYEQYF. The CDR3, as DNA: TGTGCCAGCAGCTCGCTCGGGAGATTCTACGAGCAGTACTTC.

This chain links TRBV6-1 with TRBJ2-2, with 10 bases aligning to TRBD2. V was pared by 2 bases and J by 4 bases, with 1 base of the junction left unmatched. CDR1 is MNHNS and CDR2 is SASEGT in the germline V gene. This CDR3 region has 15 residues. In nucleotides, the CDR3 is TGTGCCAGCAGTGAACTAGCGGGAGCCACCGGGGAGCTGTTTTTT. This encodes CASSELAGATGELFF.

The chain couples TRBV15 to TRBJ2-5; the match to TRBD2 covers 7 bases. Germline trimming cut 5 bases from V and 3 bases from J; bases unmatched to any gene: 6. From germline, CDR1 is LNHNV and CDR2 YYDKDF (reference sequence). The CDR3 extends over 14 amino acids. Written as DNA, the CDR3 is TGTGCCACCAGCCTGGGAGGGGACGAAGAGACCCAGTACTTC. Its protein product is CATSLGGDEETQYF.

The genes are TRBV19 and TRBJ2-7, with D possibly TRBD2 on 6 matching bases. CDR1 and CDR2 from the germline V gene are LNHDA and SQIVND (reference sequence). V was shortened by 4 bases and J by 2 bases, with 12 bases between the two germline ends. The CDR3 spans 14 residues. The CDR3 region is CASSTGGGTYEQYF. For the CDR3, the DNA is TGTGCCAGTAGTACTGGTGGGGGGACCTACGAGCAGTACTTC.

The chain uses TRBV28 and TRBJ2-1, with 7 bases that match TRBD1. Germline V CDR1 and CDR2: MDHEN, SYDVKM. J gave up 5 bases and V 7 bases, and 11 bases lay outside the gene matches. The CDR3 is 15 residues long. This CDR3 is CASIGSRGLHNEQFF. In DNA form, the CDR3 reads TGTGCCAGCATCGGTTCCAGGGGGTTACACAATGAGCAGTTCTTC.

The chain carries TRBV5-1 and TRBJ1-1; TRBD1 is a possible D gene (6 bases). The CDR3 contains 14 residues. V lost 4 bases, J lost 11 bases, and 21 bases lay in between. Looked up from germline, CDR1 is SGHRS and CDR2 is YFSETQ. The CDR3 bases are TGCGCCAGCAGCATAAATAACAGGGATCCCAAGGCTTTCTTT. Its translation: CASSINNRDPKAFF.

The chain joins TRBV13 to TRBJ1-1; no firm D call. Per the germline V gene, CDR1 is PRHDT and CDR2 is FYEKMQ (reference sequence). This CDR3 spans 13 amino acids. V was clipped by 1 base and J by 4 bases, with 7 bases between them. CDR3 nucleotides: TGTGCCAGCAGCTTAGACGGGTTCACTGAAGCTTTCTTT. This sequence encodes CASSLDGFTEAFF.

The chain couples TRBV6-6 to TRBJ1-6; no firm D call. CDR3 length equals 15 residues. V shed 8 bases and J shed 10 bases, with 21 bases lying between them. Germline values: CDR1 MNHNY, CDR2 SVGAGI (reference sequence). CDR3 region: CASGPGERRGSPLHF. CDR3 sequence (DNA): TGTGCCAGCGGACCTGGGGAGCGACGGGGATCACCCCTCCACTTT.

The CDR3 DNA sequence: TGTGCCAGCAGTGACCGGAGTGGGACAGATACGCAGTATTTT. Its protein is CASSDRSGTDTQYF. The chain links TRBV2 to TRBJ2-3; D gene unclear. The V end was cut by 3 bases, the J end by 3 bases, with 10 bases between. CDR1 is SNHLY, CDR2 FYNNEI, per germline. The CDR3 runs 14 residues.

The rearrangement joins TRBV18 to TRBJ2-7; 7 bases are shared with TRBD2. The CDR3 spans 14 residues. J lost 5 bases, V lost 5 bases, and 9 bases had no gene match. Per germline, CDR1 KGHSH and CDR2 LQKENI. For the CDR3, the DNA is TGTGCCAGCTCAGAGAGCGGGACCGCTAACGAGCAGTACTTC. As protein: CASSESGTANEQYF.

This clone was detected a few times. The chain recombines TRBV5-1 with TRBJ1-1; 8 bases line up with TRBD1. CDR3 size: 16 residues. Germline assignment: CDR1 SGHRS and CDR2 YFSETQ. J was trimmed by 4 bases and V by 3 bases; bases with no gene match: 11. The CDR3 bases are TGCGCCAGCAGCTCCGGACAGGGACTAACGGGCACTGAAGCTTTCTTT. Translated: CASSSGQGLTGTEAFF.

The V call is TRBV5-1, the J call TRBJ1-1; D is unclear. The germline CDR1 and CDR2 sequences are SGHRS and YFSETQ. This CDR3 region has 13 residues. The V and J ends lost 4 bases and 2 bases respectively, with 9 bases between them. The CDR3 protein is CASSRVLNTEAFF. The CDR3 nucleotides are TGCGCCAGCAGCCGAGTCCTTAACACTGAAGCTTTCTTT.

The chain uses TRBV9 and TRBJ2-3; D uncertain. The CDR3 length is 15 residues. With 4 bases removed from V and 2 bases from J, the gap between germline ends came to 14 bases. Germline CDR1 is SGDLS and CDR2 is YYNGEE. The CDR3 loop is CASSLQVGHTDTQYF. The CDR3 nucleotides are TGTGCCAGCAGCCTTCAGGTGGGCCACACAGATACGCAGTATTTT.

CDR3: CSATGGDYGYTF. CDR3 in DNA: TGCAGCGCCACAGGGGGGGACTATGGCTACACCTTC. The chain has TRBV29-1 and TRBJ1-2; 8 nucleotides line up with TRBD1. In germline, CDR1 is SQVTM, CDR2 ANQGSEA. V lost 7 bases and J lost 3; bases outside the gene matches: 4. The CDR3 is 12 residues long.

The chain is built from TRBV6-5 and TRBJ2-3; TRBD1 is a possible D gene (6 bases). The ends were cut back, 6 bases at V and 4 bases at J, with 14 bases in the middle. CDR1 and CDR2 from the germline V gene are MNHEY and SVGAGI. This CDR3 is 14 amino acids long. The CDR3, as DNA: TGTGCCAGCAGGCTCGGACAGAGGGCAGATACGCAGTATTTT. Translating it yields CASRLGQRADTQYF.

CDR3 protein: CASSIEAGGRSYTF. CDR3 in DNA: TGTGCCAGCAGCATTGAGGCAGGGGGCCGAAGCTACACCTTC. The chain recombines TRBV6-5 with TRBJ1-2; 8 nucleotides line up with TRBD1. This CDR3 comprises 14 residues. Germline assignment: CDR1 MNHEY and CDR2 SVGAGI. The V gene end was trimmed by 6 bases and the J gene end by 9 bases; junction bases not matched to a gene: 12.